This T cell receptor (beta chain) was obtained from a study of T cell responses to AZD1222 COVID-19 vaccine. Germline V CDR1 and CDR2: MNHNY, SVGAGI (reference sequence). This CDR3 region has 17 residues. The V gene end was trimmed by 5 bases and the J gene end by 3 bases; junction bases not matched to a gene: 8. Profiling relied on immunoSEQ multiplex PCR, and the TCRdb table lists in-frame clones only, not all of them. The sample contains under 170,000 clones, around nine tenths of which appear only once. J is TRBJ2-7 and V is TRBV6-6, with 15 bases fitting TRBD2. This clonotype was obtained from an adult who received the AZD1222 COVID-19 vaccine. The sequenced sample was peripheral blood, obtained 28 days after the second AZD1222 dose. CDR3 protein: CASSPIAGLAGGYEQYF. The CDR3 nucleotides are TGTGCCAGCAGTCCTATTGCGGGACTAGCGGGAGGCTACGAGCAGTACTTC.